This TCR beta chain was documented in a study of chemoradiotherapy in HPV16-positive cancers (dated by TCRdb to the early 2020s). About the study as a whole: Candidate HPV-specific T-cell clones and common TCR motifs were defined through functional T-cell assays on cells from a couple of HPV16-positive patients. The study asked whether T-cell immunity against the HPV oncoproteins E6 and E7 changes during chemoradiotherapy and whether it affects survival. The candidate HPV-specific TCRs and motifs were subsequently tracked in TCR repertoires obtained from some 80 patients with HPV-related cancers. General conclusions and limits of the study: Expansion of candidate HPV-specific clones and E7-related TCR motifs was observed in the tumor microenvironment during treatment, whereas no such expansion was observed for non-HPV-specific T cells. Among HPV16-positive patients, expansion of HPV-responsive T cells during chemoradiotherapy was associated with better recurrence-free survival. Only two HPV16-positive patients were used to derive the functional definition of HPV-specific T cells, and the survival association was reported for HPV16-positive patients.

CDR1 and CDR2 are read off the germline V gene as SGDLS and YYNGEE. Taken from cysteine to phenylalanine, the CDR3 has 15 residues. Just the 45-base CDR3 DNA is kept, in frame starting at base 1. Between the V and J ends, shortened by 5 bases and 2 bases respectively, the junction contains 11 bases. Because repertoires were sampled repeatedly during chemoradiotherapy, clonal expansion in the tumor microenvironment could be followed. To note about this clone: The clone's antigen remains unknown. It has no much larger one-base neighbor in the sample; base qualities were not kept.

To prepare the library, the immunoSEQ multiplex PCR assay was applied. TCRdb's version of the immuneACCESS table is confined to in-frame rearrangements and falls short of the full clone set. An unresolved V gene accounts for under half of the shortfall where checked; the remainder is of unknown origin. In all, the sample holds about 27,000 clones, and over 90% of those were seen once. The leading ten clones occupy approximately 19% of the sample. The material sequenced was blood, taken from a patient who underwent chemoradiotherapy. The sequence joins TRBV9 to TRBJ2-6; a tentative D match to TRBD2 spans 5 bases. This clonotype was obtained from a human donor with HPV-associated anogenital cancer. DNA sequence: TGTGCCAGCAGTGCCCCGGGGACTGGGGCCAACGTCCTGACTTTC. It translates as CASSAPGTGANVLTF.